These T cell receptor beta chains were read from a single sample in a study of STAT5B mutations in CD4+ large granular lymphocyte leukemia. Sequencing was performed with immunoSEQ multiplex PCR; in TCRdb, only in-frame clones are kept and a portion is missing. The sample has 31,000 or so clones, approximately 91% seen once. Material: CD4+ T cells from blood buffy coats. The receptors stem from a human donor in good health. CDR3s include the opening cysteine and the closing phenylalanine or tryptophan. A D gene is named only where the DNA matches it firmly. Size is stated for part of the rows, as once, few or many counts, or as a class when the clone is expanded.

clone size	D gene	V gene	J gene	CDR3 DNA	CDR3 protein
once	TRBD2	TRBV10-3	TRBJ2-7	TGTGCCACCGGGACTAGCGGAGACTCCTACGAGCAGTACTTC	CATGTSGDSYEQYF
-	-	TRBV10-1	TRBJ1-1	TGCGCCAGCAGTGGGGACACTGAAGCTTTCTTT	CASSGDTEAFF
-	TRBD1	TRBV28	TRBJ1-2	TGTGCCAGCAGTTCCCTAGACAGGGTGTACTATGGCTACACCTTC	CASSSLDRVYYGYTF
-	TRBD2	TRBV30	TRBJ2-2	TGTGCCCAGCGGGAGTTTAACACCGGGGAGCTGTTTTTT	CAQREFNTGELFF
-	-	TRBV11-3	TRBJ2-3	TGTGCCAGCAGCTTATCAGCTTTGGGCGGTAGCACAGATACGCAGTATTTT	CASSLSALGGSTDTQYF
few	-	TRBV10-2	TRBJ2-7	TGCGCCAGCAGCCCCAGGGCGCCGGGCGAGCAGTACTTC	CASSPRAPGEQYF
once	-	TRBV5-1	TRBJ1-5	TGCGCCAGCAGCATCACAGGGCAAGATCAGCCCCAGCATTTT	CASSITGQDQPQHF
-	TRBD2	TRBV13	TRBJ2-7	TGTGCCAGCAGCTTAGGCCCGACTAGCGGGAGGCCTAGCTCCTACGAGCAGTACTTC	CASSLGPTSGRPSSYEQYF
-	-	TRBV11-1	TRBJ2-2	TGTGCCAGCAGCCCGGCTACCGGGGAGCTGTTTTTT	CASSPATGELFF
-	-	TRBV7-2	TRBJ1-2	TGTGCCAGCAGCAGAGGGGTAAACTATGGCTACACCTTC	CASSRGVNYGYTF
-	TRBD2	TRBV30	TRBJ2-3	TGTGCCTGGATACTTAGCGGGAGGGCCGCGGGCACAGATACGCAGTATTTT	CAWILSGRAAGTDTQYF
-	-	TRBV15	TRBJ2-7	TGTGCCACCAGCAGAGACTCCTACGAGCAGTACTTC	CATSRDSYEQYF
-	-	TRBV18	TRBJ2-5	TGTGCCAGCTCACCGGCATCAGTTGAGACCCAGTACTTC	CASSPASVETQYF
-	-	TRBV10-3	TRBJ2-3	TGTGCCATCAGCCCCCTCAAGCGAGCGGGAGATACGCAGTATTTT	CAISPLKRAGDTQYF
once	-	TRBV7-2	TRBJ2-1	TGTGCCAGCACCACAGGGATAGCCTACAATGAGCAGTTCTTC	CASTTGIAYNEQFF
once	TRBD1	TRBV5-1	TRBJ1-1	TGCGCCAGCAGCCCGGGACAGGGAGGAGGGACTGAAGCTTTCTTT	CASSPGQGGGTEAFF
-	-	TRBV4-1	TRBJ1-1	TGCGCCAGCAGCCACCCCGTCGGAGGTAACACTGAAGCTTTCTTT	CASSHPVGGNTEAFF
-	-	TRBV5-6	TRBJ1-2	TGTGCCAGCAGCTCCGATCTGGTGCTTCGGGGCTACACCTTC	CASSSDLVLRGYTF
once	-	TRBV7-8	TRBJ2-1	TGTGCCAGCAGCTTACGCCGTCTCCTAGGGCCTCACAATGAGCAGTTCTTC	CASSLRRLLGPHNEQFF
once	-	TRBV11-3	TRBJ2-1	TGTGCCAGCAGCGAAGGAGGGCCAGAGCCTAATGAGCAGTTCTTC	CASSEGGPEPNEQFF
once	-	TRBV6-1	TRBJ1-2	TGTGCCAGCAGTGAAGGGACAAGGGGCTATGGCTACACCTTC	CASSEGTRGYGYTF
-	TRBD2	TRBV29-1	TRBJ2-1	TGCAGCGCCCGACTAGCGGCCTACAATGAGCAGTTCTTC	CSARLAAYNEQFF
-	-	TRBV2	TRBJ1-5	TGTGCCAGCAGGGCTGATTGGGGTGGCAATCAGCCCCAGCATTTT	CASRADWGGNQPQHF